These 18 T cell receptor beta chains came from one sample sequenced in a study of blood T cell repertoires in COVID-19. Generated by immunoSEQ multiplex PCR, the TCRdb table keeps only in-frame clones and is missing some. Of about 400,000 clones listed, roughly 90% are singletons. The sequencing sample was made of PBMCs or T cells enriched from blood (not recorded which). These receptors were taken from a woman aged 25-40 years who had recovered from COVID-19.

The V call is TRBV18, the J call TRBJ2-7, with TRBD1 matching 10 bases. V gave up 1 base and J gave up 3 bases; unmatched junction bases: 3. Germline values: CDR1 KGHSH, CDR2 LQKENI. This CDR3 has 15 residues. DNA for the CDR3: TGTGCCAGCTCACCACTGGACAGGGGGGTCTACGAGCAGTACTTC. This sequence encodes CASSPLDRGVYEQYF.

The chain employs TRBV4-1 and TRBJ2-7; possibly TRBD1 for D (6 bases). Trimming stripped 0 bases from V and 2 bases from J, with 17 bases between. The CDR3 consists of 17 residues. Germline CDR1 and CDR2: MGHRA and YSYEKL. CDR3 region: CASSQEFQSGQAYEQYF. CDR3 coding DNA: TGCGCCAGCAGCCAAGAATTCCAGTCGGGACAAGCCTACGAGCAGTACTTC.

The chain has TRBV19 and TRBJ1-4; TRBD1 agrees at 11 bases. The CDR3 is 15 amino acids. The V segment lost 5 bases and the J segment 4 bases; nucleotides outside the gene matches: 3. CDR1 LNHDA and CDR2 SQIVND come from the germline V gene (reference sequence). CDR3 bases: TGTGCCAGTAGTGCGGGGACAGGGGGTAATGAAAAACTGTTTTTT. Its translation is CASSAGTGGNEKLFF. The whole variable domain, filled in from reference TRBV19 and TRBJ1-4, reads DGGITQSPKYLFRKEGQNVTLSCEQNLNHDAMYWYRQDPGQGLRLIYYSQIVNDFQKGDIAEGYSVSREKKESFPLTVTSAQKNPTAFYLCASSAGTGGNEKLFFGSGTQLSVL.

The chain carries TRBV9 and TRBJ1-1; TRBD1 aligns across 8 bases. The CDR3 spans 17 residues. J gave up 1 base and V 4 bases, and 12 bases lay outside the gene matches. In germline, CDR1 is SGDLS, CDR2 YYNGEE. DNA of the CDR3: TGTGCCAGCAGCCCCGAAAGGACAGGGTTTGGGAACACTGAAGCTTTCTTT. The encoded protein is CASSPERTGFGNTEAFF. Full variable domain (rest looked up from reference TRBV9 and TRBJ1-1): DSGVTQTPKHLITATGQRVTLRCSPRSGDLSVYWYQQSLDQGLQFLIQYYNGEERAKGNILERFSAQQFPDLHSELNLSSLELGDSALYFCASSPERTGFGNTEAFFGQGTRLTVV.

This rearrangement joins TRBV29-1 to TRBJ2-3, with D uncertain. The germline gives CDR1 SQVTM, CDR2 ANQGSEA. Trimming cost V 8 bases and J 4 bases, with 10 bases left between them. The CDR3 is 11 amino acids. The CDR3 DNA reads TGCAGCCCCCAGTTTTCAGATACGCAGTATTTT. Its protein is CSPQFSDTQYF.

The chain is built from TRBV3-1 (or the pseudogene TRBV3-2) and TRBJ2-7, with D possibly matching TRBD2 (5 bases). The CDR3 contains 15 residues. Per germline, CDR1 LGHDT and CDR2 YNNKEL (reference sequence). V lost 4 bases to trimming and J lost 3 bases, with 16 bases between them. As DNA, the CDR3 is TGTGCCAGCAGCCCTGGGAACGGGAAGAACTACGAGCAGTACTTC. It specifies CASSPGNGKNYEQYF.

The chain couples TRBV27 to TRBJ2-1; D gene ambiguous. Germline CDR1 reads MNHEY; CDR2 reads SMNVEV (reference sequence). The CDR3 consists of 13 residues. Deletions cut 9 bases from V and 0 bases from J, with 9 bases between. The CDR3 protein is CASRVSSYNEQFF. The DNA for the CDR3 is TGTGCCAGTCGGGTGAGCTCCTACAATGAGCAGTTCTTC.

In the case of this clone: One end of the junction varies from germline; a read error may be responsible. The gene calls are TRBV7-9 and TRBJ1-2; TRBD1 agrees at 8 bases. This CDR3 contains 12 residues. The germline V gene has CDR1 SEHNR and CDR2 FQNEAQ (reference sequence). The CDR3, as DNA: TGTGCCAGCAGCGGTAGGACAGGGCGTTGGCTCTTC. Translating gives CASSGRTGRWLF.

This chain joins TRBV10-2 and TRBJ2-3; 12 bases align to TRBD2. The CDR3 runs 15 residues. The germline gives CDR1 WSHSY, CDR2 SAAADI. The junction had 0 bases not matched to a gene; V was cut back by 2 bases and J by 3 bases. The CDR3 DNA is TGCGCCAGCAGTGAGGGACTAGCGGGAACAGATACGCAGTATTTT. This translates into CASSEGLAGTDTQYF.

Details on this clone: The sample holds other DNA sequences that translate to the same CDR3. CDR3 residues: CASSPGSHYALFDEQFF. CDR3 nucleotides: TGTGCCAGCAGCCCCGGGTCTCACTACGCACTTTTTGATGAGCAGTTCTTC. The chain recombines TRBV11-2 with TRBJ2-1; D not resolved. CDR3 length: 17 residues. CDR1 and CDR2 from the germline V gene are SGHAT and FQNNGV. V was shortened by 5 bases and J by 8 bases, with 25 bases between the two germline ends.

This clone was observed a single time. The same CDR3 also results from other DNA sequences found in this sample. J is TRBJ1-5 and V is TRBV29-1, with 7 bases aligning to TRBD1. The junction had 4 bases not matched to a gene; V was cut back by 4 bases and J by 4 bases. Germline CDR1 reads SQVTM; CDR2 reads ANQGSEA. The CDR3 is 13 amino acids. The CDR3 region is CSVGQGGNQPQHF. CDR3 bases: TGCAGCGTTGGACAGGGTGGAAATCAGCCCCAGCATTTT.

V and J are TRBV6-6 and TRBJ2-1, with 8 nucleotides matching TRBD1. Trimming at V came to 7 bases and at J to 8 bases, leaving 7 bases not matched to a gene. Germline assignment: CDR1 MNHNY and CDR2 SVGAGI (reference sequence). The CDR3 is made up of 13 amino acids. The CDR3 region is CASTKDRVHEQFF. CDR3 nucleotides: TGTGCCAGCACTAAGGACAGGGTACATGAGCAGTTCTTC.

The V call is TRBV12-3 or TRBV12-4, the J call TRBJ1-1; D possibly corresponds to TRBD1 (5 bases). This CDR3 contains 13 residues. Trimming cost V 3 bases and J 4 bases, with 9 bases left between them. CDR3 amino acids: CASSFNGGTEAFF. CDR3 DNA: TGTGCCAGCAGTTTTAACGGGGGCACTGAAGCTTTCTTT.

CDR3 bases: TGTGCCAGCAGCGTAGACCCGACAGGGTACGAGCAGTACTTC. Translating it yields CASSVDPTGYEQYF. This chain links TRBV9 with TRBJ2-7; the match to TRBD1 covers 7 bases. Germline lookup yields CDR1 SGDLS and CDR2 YYNGEE. CDR3 length: 14 residues. J lost 4 bases, V lost 0 bases, and 4 bases had no gene match.

The chain couples TRBV9 to TRBJ2-3; the match to TRBD2 covers 10 bases. V was clipped by 4 bases and J by 0 bases; unmatched bases: 5. CDR1 SGDLS and CDR2 YYNGEE come from the germline V gene. This CDR3 region has 16 residues. The CDR3, as DNA: TGTGCCAGCAGCCTTACGACTAGCGGGAGCACAGATACGCAGTATTTT. It is translated as CASSLTTSGSTDTQYF.

The V gene is TRBV30, the J gene TRBJ1-3, with D uncertain. V dropped 4 bases and J dropped 0 bases, with 7 bases sitting between them. The CDR3 contains 13 residues. The germline V gene has CDR1 GTSNPN and CDR2 SVGIG (reference sequence). The CDR3 here is CAWTADSGNTIYF. CDR3 bases: TGTGCCTGGACGGCGGACTCTGGAAACACCATATATTTT.

This chain uses TRBV28 with TRBJ1-5; the match to TRBD1 covers 8 bases. This CDR3 comprises 17 residues. V dropped 5 bases and J dropped 4; count of bases not matched to a gene: 13. Per the germline V gene, CDR1 is MDHEN and CDR2 is SYDVKM. CDR3 sequence reads: CASSPQTGQAFNQPQHF. Written as DNA, the CDR3 is TGTGCCAGCAGTCCCCAAACGGGACAGGCTTTTAATCAGCCCCAGCATTTT.

As concerns this clone: Other DNA sequences in the same sample also yield this CDR3. The rearrangement links TRBV3-1 (or the pseudogene TRBV3-2) to TRBJ2-1, with D perhaps TRBD2 (5 bases). V was clipped by 0 bases and J by 6 bases, with 9 bases between them. This CDR3 has 14 amino acids. From germline, CDR1 is LGHDT and CDR2 YNNKEL (reference sequence). The DNA of the CDR3 is TGTGCCAGCAGCCAAGATCTTCGGGGCAATGAGCAGTTCTTC. Amino acid sequence: CASSQDLRGNEQFF.